This T cell receptor beta chain was identified during a study of T-cell memory formation after mild COVID-19. Broader study findings: Day 15 to 85 contracting clones showed balanced CD4/CD8; day 15 to 37 expanders favored CD4+. Pre-infection memory held some responding clones, suggesting pre-existing cross-reactive T cells responded. CD4+ contracting clones were mainly CM and EM; CD8+ ones, EMRA.

This clonotype has just one count. What it binds is not known. The V gene's germline CDR1 is LGHNA and CDR2 YSLEER. The CDR3 covers 16 residues. Trimming shortened V by 2 bases and J by 2 bases, and 14 bases separated the two germline ends. TCR alpha and TCR beta cDNA libraries carrying sample barcodes and UMIs came from 5'RACE with constant-segment primers. TCRdb fed the 5' RACE reads into MiXCR, producing one record per CDR3 protein. The sample has under 200,000 distinct CDR3 sequences; 10% to 15% are singletons. This clonotype originated in a man between 18 and 29 years old who had mild COVID-19 (a few samples of this study predate the infection). Cell type and time point are not known. Source material: PBMCs or a T cell subset sorted from them (not recorded which). The V and J genes are TRBV4-3 and TRBJ2-3; no firm D call. CDR3 in amino acids: CASSQYWKGDTDTQYF. In DNA form, the CDR3 reads TGCGCCAGCAGCCAATATTGGAAGGGTGACACAGATACGCAGTATTTT.